The T cell receptor (beta chain) described here comes from a study of identical twins. Regarding the study as a whole: The more abundant beta clonotypes in cord blood had fewer insertions, and memory repertoires did not show this. With monozygotic twins, out-of-frame TCR alpha sharing exceeded what models estimated.

A note on this clonotype: As yet, its antigen is unknown. Germline is not matched at one junction end, which may reflect a read error.

This CDR3 region has 12 residues. The germline CDR1 and CDR2 sequences are SNHLY and FYNNEI. A single record per CDR3 protein comes from TCRdb applying MiXCR to the 5' RACE reads. Of approximately 890,000 distinct CDR3 sequences listed, 9% to 15% are singletons. The data also belong to a second study, concerning yellow fever vaccine responses in identical twins.

Sequenced material: PBMCs. The chain recombines TRBV2 with TRBJ1-6, with D possibly matching TRBD1 (5 bases). The source of this sequence is a woman aged 18-29 years in good health. The CDR3: CASSGQNSLLHF. The CDR3, as DNA: TGTGCCAGCAGTGGACAGAATTCACTCCTCCACTTT.